A single sample is the source of the 7 T cell receptor beta chains below, sequenced in a study of OX40 agonist ivuxolimab in advanced cancers. Only in-frame clones appear in the TCRdb table, and some are missing; sequencing was by immunoSEQ multiplex PCR. This table holds about 48,000 clones, roughly 90% found once. Sequencing used CD4+ or CD8+ T cells sorted from blood, obtained in a trial of the OX40 agonist ivuxolimab. The source of these receptors is an adult with an advanced solid tumor such as melanoma, head and neck, liver or kidney cancer.

The DNA for the CDR3 is TGTGCCAGCAGCCGGGGACAGATCTACGAGCAGTACTTC. Its translation: CASSRGQIYEQYF. The chain combines TRBV7-9 with TRBJ2-7; 7 bases fit TRBD1. CDR1 and CDR2 from the germline V gene are SEHNR and FQNEAQ (reference sequence). The junction had 4 bases not matched to a gene; V was cut back by 5 bases and J by 3 bases. The CDR3 sequence is 13 residues long.

The chain couples TRBV4-3 to TRBJ2-7, with 7 bases lining up with TRBD1. This CDR3 is 15 amino acids long. The V gene end was trimmed by 4 bases and the J gene end by 2 bases; junction bases not matched to a gene: 8. The germline CDR1 and CDR2 sequences are LGHNA and YSLEER. The CDR3 DNA reads TGCGCCAGCAGCCCCTCCCGGCAGGGGGCCTACGAGCAGTACTTC. Translation: CASSPSRQGAYEQYF.

The CDR3 region has the DNA TGTGCCAGCAGCTTCGAAGTGTACAATGAGCAGTTCTTC. Protein: CASSFEVYNEQFF. The V and J genes are TRBV5-4 and TRBJ2-1; D call uncertain. Germline V CDR1 and CDR2: SGHNT, YYREEE (reference sequence). Trimming shortened V by 2 bases and J by 4 bases, and 7 bases separated the two germline ends. The CDR3 extends over 13 amino acids. The entire variable domain, with the rest obtained from reference TRBV5-4 and TRBJ2-1, is as follows: ETGVTQSPTHLIKTRGQQVTLRCSSQSGHNTVSWYQQALGQGPQFIFQYYREEENGRGNFPPRFSGLQFPNYSSELNVNALELDDSALYLCASSFEVYNEQFFGPGTRLTVL.

The chain recombines TRBV7-9 with TRBJ2-7; D is possibly TRBD1 (6 bases). The CDR3 is made up of 14 amino acids. Trimming removed 5 bases from V and 3 bases from J, with 14 bases in between. The germline V gene has CDR1 SEHNR and CDR2 FQNEAQ (reference sequence). The DNA for the CDR3 is TGTGCCAGCAGCGTACTCAGGGGAAGCTACGAGCAGTACTTC. This sequence encodes CASSVLRGSYEQYF.

CDR3 nucleotide sequence: TGTGCCAGCAGAGTCGGCCCAGGCTATGGCTACACCTTC. This codes for CASRVGPGYGYTF. V gene TRBV28 combines with J gene TRBJ1-2; no clear D. V dropped 6 bases and J dropped 4 bases, with 12 bases sitting between them. The CDR3 contains 13 residues. Germline V gene sequence: CDR1 MDHEN, CDR2 SYDVKM.

The genes are TRBV27 and TRBJ2-1; the match to TRBD2 covers 8 bases. The junction had 8 bases not matched to a gene; V was cut back by 6 bases and J by 4 bases. Germline V CDR1 and CDR2: MNHEY, SMNVEV (reference sequence). This CDR3 region has 15 residues. The chain's CDR3 is CASSRLAGPYNEQFF. The CDR3 DNA follows: TGTGCCAGCAGCCGTCTAGCGGGCCCGTACAATGAGCAGTTCTTC.

This CDR3 is CASSQDHYIGLYF. The CDR3 DNA sequence: TGCGCCAGCAGCCAAGACCATTACATAGGTCTGTACTTC. The chain recombines TRBV4-1 with TRBJ2-5; D ambiguous. Looked up from germline, CDR1 is MGHRA and CDR2 is YSYEKL. V was shortened by 0 bases and J by 13 bases, with 15 bases between the two germline ends. The CDR3 covers 13 residues.